The T cell receptor (beta chain) described here comes from a study of OX40 agonist ivuxolimab in advanced cancers. For the study at large: There were three patients with partial responses, one having hepatocellular carcinoma and two cutaneous melanoma.

The CDR3 consists of 15 residues. People who had autoimmune disease history or systemic immunosuppression were excluded. Some clones are missing from TCRdb's copy, which holds only in-frame ones; the method was immunoSEQ multiplex PCR. Of over 95,000 clones listed, roughly four fifths are singletons. Study findings and constraints: CD4+ and CD8+ blood T cells expanded clonally by week 6 at 0.1 to 3.0 mg/kg.

To note about this clone: The antigen is undetermined.

This material consisted of CD4+ or CD8+ T cells sorted from blood, taken in a trial of the OX40 agonist ivuxolimab. This chain connects TRBV21-1 to TRBJ2-5; the table's D call, TRBD1, was not checked against the DNA. TRBV21-1 is a pseudogene. The TCR was taken from an adult with an advanced solid tumor such as melanoma, head and neck, liver or kidney cancer. The CDR3 bases are TGTGCCAGCAGCGCTCAGCGGACAGGGCAAGAGACCCAGTACTTC. The encoded protein is CASSAQRTGQETQYF.